This entry concerns a single TCR beta chain. The source of the sample is a study of blood T cell repertoires in COVID-19. Only in-frame clones appear in the TCRdb table, and some are missing; sequencing was by immunoSEQ multiplex PCR. The table records 90,000 to 150,000 clones, approximately 80% of them present only once. V was pared by 7 bases and J by 6 bases, with 9 bases of the junction left unmatched. The CDR3 contains 13 residues. Germline assignment: CDR1 SNHLY and CDR2 FYNNEI. Sequenced: peripheral blood. This sequence was found in an elderly woman with acute or convalescent COVID-19. This chain connects TRBV2 to TRBJ2-7; 7 bases align to TRBD2. The CDR3 nucleotides are TGTGCCAGCAAAGCAACGGGCGGGAGCGAGCAGTACTTC. Protein product: CASKATGGSEQYF.